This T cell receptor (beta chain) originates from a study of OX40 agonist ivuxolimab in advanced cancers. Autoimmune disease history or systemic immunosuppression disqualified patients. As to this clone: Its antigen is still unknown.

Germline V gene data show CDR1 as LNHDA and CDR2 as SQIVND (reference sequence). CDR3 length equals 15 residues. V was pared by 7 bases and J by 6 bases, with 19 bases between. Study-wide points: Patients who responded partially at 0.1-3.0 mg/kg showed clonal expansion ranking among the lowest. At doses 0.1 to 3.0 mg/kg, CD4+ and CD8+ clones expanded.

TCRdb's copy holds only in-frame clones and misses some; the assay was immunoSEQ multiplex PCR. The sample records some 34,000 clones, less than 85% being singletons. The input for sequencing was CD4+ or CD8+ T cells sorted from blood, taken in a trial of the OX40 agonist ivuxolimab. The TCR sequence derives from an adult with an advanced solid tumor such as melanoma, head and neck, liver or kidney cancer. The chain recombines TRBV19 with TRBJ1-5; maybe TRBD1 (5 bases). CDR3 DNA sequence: TGTGCCAGTACCCCCGACAGCGGGTCTCGTCAGCCCCAGCATTTT. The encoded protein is CASTPDSGSRQPQHF.